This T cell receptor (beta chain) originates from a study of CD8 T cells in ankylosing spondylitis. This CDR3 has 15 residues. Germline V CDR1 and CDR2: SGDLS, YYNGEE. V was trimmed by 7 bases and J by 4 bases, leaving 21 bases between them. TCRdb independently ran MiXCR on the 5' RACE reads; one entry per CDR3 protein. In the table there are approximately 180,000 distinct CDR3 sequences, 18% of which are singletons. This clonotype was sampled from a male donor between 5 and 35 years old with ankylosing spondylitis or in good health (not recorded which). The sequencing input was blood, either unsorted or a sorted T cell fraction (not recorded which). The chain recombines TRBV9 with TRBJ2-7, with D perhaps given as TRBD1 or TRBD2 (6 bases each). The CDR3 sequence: CASSGEPGHPYEQYF. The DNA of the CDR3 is TGTGCCAGCTCGGGAGAACCGGGACATCCTTACGAGCAGTACTTC.